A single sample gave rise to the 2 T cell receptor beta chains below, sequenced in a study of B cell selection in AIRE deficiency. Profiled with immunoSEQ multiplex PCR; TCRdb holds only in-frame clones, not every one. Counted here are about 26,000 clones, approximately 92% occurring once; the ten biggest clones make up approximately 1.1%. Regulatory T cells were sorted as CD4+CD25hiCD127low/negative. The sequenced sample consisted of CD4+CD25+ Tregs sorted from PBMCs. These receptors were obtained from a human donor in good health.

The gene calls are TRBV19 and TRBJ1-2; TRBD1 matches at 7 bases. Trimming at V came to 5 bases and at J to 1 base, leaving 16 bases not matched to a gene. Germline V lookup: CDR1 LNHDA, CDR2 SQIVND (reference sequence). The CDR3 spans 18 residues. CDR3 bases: TGTGCCAGTAGTCCAACAACCACTGACAGGGCCCTTAACTATGGCTACACCTTC. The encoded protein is CASSPTTTDRALNYGYTF.

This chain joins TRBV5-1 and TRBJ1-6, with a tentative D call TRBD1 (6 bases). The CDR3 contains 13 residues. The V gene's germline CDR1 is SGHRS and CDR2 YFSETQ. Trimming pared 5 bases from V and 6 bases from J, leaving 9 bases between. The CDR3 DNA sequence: TGCGCCAGCAGAGGACAGACTAATTCACCCCTCCACTTT. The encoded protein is CASRGQTNSPLHF.